This TCR beta chain comes out of a study of shared clonotypes between healthy human individuals. With 1 base removed from V and 8 bases from J, the gap between germline ends came to 15 bases. Looked up from germline, CDR1 is SGHAT and CDR2 is FQNNGV. The CDR3 is 15 amino acids. Clones were read by immunoSEQ multiplex PCR, and TCRdb kept only the in-frame ones, dropping some. The repertoire holds about 2.1 million clones, with just over 90% as singletons. Selected positively for CCR7 and CD45RO-negative, naive CD8 cells excluded terminally differentiated effector memory CD45RA+ cells. The chain uses TRBV11-2 and TRBJ1-3; D might be TRBD1 (5 bases). Sequenced material: naive CD8+ T cells from PBMCs. This TCR was recovered from a man between 18 and 35 years old in good health. Some clones in this sample may be carry-over from other donors' samples. CDR3 DNA sequence: TGTGCCAGCAGCTTAGCCCGGGGGAAGGTCCACACCATATATTTT. Translating gives CASSLARGKVHTIYF. Drawing the rest from reference TRBV11-2 and TRBJ1-3, the complete variable domain is EAGVAQSPRYKIIEKRQSVAFWCNPISGHATLYWYQQILGQGPKLLIQFQNNGVVDDSQLPKDRFSAERLKGVDSTLKIQPAKLEDSAVYLCASSLARGKVHTIYFGEGSWLTVV.